This T cell receptor (beta chain) was observed in a study of blood T cell repertoires in COVID-19. Across the study: Both acute and convalescent COVID-19 samples were obtained from the United States, Italy and Spain. Sources were T cells, B-cell-depleted T cells, or PBMCs; the material itself was cDNA or gDNA.

Per the authors' pipeline: Reference gene primer amplification yielded estimated nucleated cell counts. Only in-frame clones appear in the TCRdb table, and some are missing; sequencing was by immunoSEQ multiplex PCR. That table supplies the V and J calls and clone size; D and trimming were determined from the DNA. The sample lists 250,000 to 350,000 clones; around nine tenths were seen once. V was shortened by 2 bases and J by 7 bases, with 12 bases between the two germline ends. Germline lookup yields CDR1 SEHNR and CDR2 FQNEAQ (reference sequence). The CDR3 is 14 residues long. The chain uses TRBV7-9 and TRBJ2-1, with D possibly matching TRBD2 (6 bases). This clonotype originated in a man in his thirties or forties with acute or convalescent COVID-19. Sequenced: peripheral blood. As DNA, the CDR3 is TGTGCCAGCAGCTTAACCGGGACTGTGAATGAGCAGTTCTTC. Amino acid sequence: CASSLTGTVNEQFF.